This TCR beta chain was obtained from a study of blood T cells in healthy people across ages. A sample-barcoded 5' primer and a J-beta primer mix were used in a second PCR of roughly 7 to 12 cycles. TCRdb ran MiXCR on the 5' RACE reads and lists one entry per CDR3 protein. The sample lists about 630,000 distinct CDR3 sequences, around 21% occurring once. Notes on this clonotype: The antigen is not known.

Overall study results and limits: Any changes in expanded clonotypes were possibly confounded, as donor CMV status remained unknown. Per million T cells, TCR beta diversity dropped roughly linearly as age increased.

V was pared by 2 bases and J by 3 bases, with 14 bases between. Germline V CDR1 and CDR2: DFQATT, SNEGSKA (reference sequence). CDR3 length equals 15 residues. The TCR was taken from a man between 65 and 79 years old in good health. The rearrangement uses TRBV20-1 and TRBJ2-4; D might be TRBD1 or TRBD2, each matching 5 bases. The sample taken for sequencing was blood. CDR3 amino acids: CSARRGEQDKNIQYF. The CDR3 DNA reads TGCAGTGCTAGACGAGGGGAACAAGACAAAAACATTCAGTACTTC.